The entry that follows covers one T cell receptor (beta chain) sequence. How the authors handled the data: How many nucleated cells were present was estimated from reference gene primer amplification. Libraries were prepared by immunoSEQ multiplex PCR; TCRdb keeps only in-frame clonotypes and omits some of them. D and trimming were read from the DNA, whereas the V and J calls and clone size are those reported in that table. Of over 85,000 clones listed, 85% are singletons. CDR1 is LNHNV and CDR2 is YYDKDF in the germline V gene (reference sequence). The CDR3 length is 13 residues. V dropped 1 base and J dropped 5 bases, with 6 bases sitting between them. The data were obtained in a study of blood T cell repertoires in COVID-19. Study background: Acute-phase and convalescent COVID-19 samples originated in the United States, Italy and Spain. PBMCs, B-cell-depleted T cells, or T cells provided the cDNA or gDNA that made up the material.

V usage is TRBV15 and J usage is TRBJ2-1; D ambiguous. Sequenced sample: peripheral blood. This receptor was identified in a man of 80 years or more with acute or convalescent COVID-19. The CDR3 DNA follows: TGTGCCACCAGCAGAGGGCAGAACAATGAGCAGTTCTTC. Translation gives CATSRGQNNEQFF.